The table lists the clone carrying this T cell receptor beta chain with a count of one. As handled by the study authors: The authors estimated nucleated cell counts from reference gene primer amplification. Data came from immunoSEQ multiplex PCR; TCRdb stores just in-frame clones and leaves some out. Clonal size and the V and J genes are those of that table, whereas D and trimming came from the DNA. This sample has tens of thousands of clones, with 91% found just once. This CDR3 spans 14 amino acids. Trimming left V 6 bases short and J 1 base short, with 12 bases between. Germline CDR1 MNHEY, CDR2 SVGAGI. This sample was included in a study of blood T cell repertoires in COVID-19. Study at large: There were acute and convalescent COVID-19 samples, and they came from the United States, Italy and Spain.

What was sequenced was peripheral blood. The rearrangement links TRBV6-5 to TRBJ1-1, with unresolved D. The receptor's source is a man in his 70s with active COVID-19. CDR3 DNA: TGTGCCAGCAGCCGCGGGTGGGAGAACACTGAAGCTTTCTTT. This codes for CASSRGWENTEAFF.